This T cell receptor (beta chain) was documented in a study of cytomegalovirus exposure and HLA in healthy donors. The CDR3 has 16 amino acids. Trimming took 2 bases from V and 5 from J; bases not matched to a gene: 6. The germline CDR1 and CDR2 sequences are SGHTA and FQGNSA. PCR was performed using 60 Vbeta and 13 Jbeta primers. TCRdb keeps only in-frame clones here, not all; method: immunoSEQ multiplex PCR. The sample records roughly 44,000 clones, roughly 80% being singletons. This TCR derives from a man aged 50 to 60 in good health and CMV-seronegative. V and J are TRBV7-2 and TRBJ2-5; the match to TRBD2 covers 12 bases. The sample taken for sequencing was PBMCs. CDR3 nucleotides: TGTGCCAGCAGCTTAATGACTAGCGGGAGAGGGGAGACCCAGTACTTC. It encodes CASSLMTSGRGETQYF. The full variable domain, in which reference TRBV7-2 and TRBJ2-5 provide the parts outside the CDR3, is GAGVSQSPSNKVTEKGKDVELRCDPISGHTALYWYRQSLGQGLEFLIYFQGNSAPDKSGLPSDRFSAERTGGSVSTLTIQRTQQEDSAVYLCASSLMTSGRGETQYFGPGTRLLVL.